The rows below give T cell receptor beta chains drawn from one sample of a study of identical twins. TCRdb independently ran MiXCR on the 5' RACE reads; one entry per CDR3 protein. The profile shows more than 1.5 million distinct CDR3 sequences, 32% of them singletons. Sequencing input: cord blood. These receptors originate from a newborn girl in good health. CDR3s include the opening cysteine and the closing phenylalanine or tryptophan. D genes are given only for firm matches. Only part of the rows carry a size: once, few, many, or a class if the clone is expanded.

CDR3 DNA: TGTGCCAGCAGTCCCTACCAGGGGTGGCTAGCGGGAGGAGAGACCCAGTACTTC
CDR3 protein: CASSPYQGWLAGGETQYF
J gene: TRBJ2-5
V gene: TRBV28
D gene: TRBD2
clone size: few

CDR3 DNA: TGTGCCAGTAGTGTCCGGAGGCAACCCTACGAGCAGTACTTC
CDR3 protein: CASSVRRQPYEQYF
J gene: TRBJ2-7
V gene: TRBV19
D gene: .
clone size: .

CDR3 DNA: TGTACCAGCAGTTACATAGTAGGCGGGCACAATGAGCAGTTCTTC
CDR3 protein: CTSSYIVGGHNEQFF
J gene: TRBJ2-1
V gene: TRBV6-6
D gene: .
clone size: .

CDR3 DNA: TGTGCCAGCAGGGGGACAGGGACAAGCAATCAGCCCCAGCATTTT
CDR3 protein: CASRGTGTSNQPQHF
J gene: TRBJ1-5
V gene: TRBV12-3/TRBV12-4
D gene: TRBD1
clone size: .

CDR3 DNA: TGTGCCAGCAGTTTAGGGACATTGAACACTGAAGCTTTCTTT
CDR3 protein: CASSLGTLNTEAFF
J gene: TRBJ1-1
V gene: TRBV12-3/TRBV12-4
D gene: .
clone size: many

CDR3 DNA: TGTGTCAGCAGGACGGGACAAACCTACAATGAGCAGTTCTTC
CDR3 protein: CVSRTGQTYNEQFF
J gene: TRBJ2-1
V gene: TRBV2
D gene: .
clone size: .

CDR3 DNA: TGCGGCGTTGGTTCAGCAGGTACGCAGTATTTT
CDR3 protein: CGVGSAGTQYF
J gene: TRBJ2-3
V gene: TRBV29-1
D gene: .
clone size: .

CDR3 DNA: TGCAGCGTTATGACAGGTCCAAGGCCGGAGACCCAGTACTTC
CDR3 protein: CSVMTGPRPETQYF
J gene: TRBJ2-5
V gene: TRBV29-1
D gene: .
clone size: .

CDR3 DNA: TGTGCCAGCAGTGGGGGCAGCCCTAATCAGCCCCAGCATTTT
CDR3 protein: CASSGGSPNQPQHF
J gene: TRBJ1-5
V gene: TRBV6-1
D gene: .
clone size: few

CDR3 DNA: TGTGCCAGCAGTGTTGTGGGGTTACGGCGTAACACCGGGGAGCTGTTTTTT
CDR3 protein: CASSVVGLRRNTGELFF
J gene: TRBJ2-2
V gene: TRBV27
D gene: .
clone size: .

CDR3 DNA: TGTGCCAGCAGCTTGGGCCACTCCCGAAATCAGCCCCAGCATTTT
CDR3 protein: CASSLGHSRNQPQHF
J gene: TRBJ1-5
V gene: TRBV5-6
D gene: .
clone size: .

CDR3 DNA: TGTGCCAGCGGGTATCCCAACGAGCAGTACTTC
CDR3 protein: CASGYPNEQYF
J gene: TRBJ2-7
V gene: TRBV6-9
D gene: .
clone size: .

CDR3 DNA: TGCAGCGTTGTCGCGGGAGGGCCCCACGAGCAGTACTTC
CDR3 protein: CSVVAGGPHEQYF
J gene: TRBJ2-7
V gene: TRBV29-1
D gene: TRBD2
clone size: many

CDR3 DNA: TGCGCCAGCAGCTCGAGAACCGGGACTAGCGGTTTCAATGAGCAGTTCTTC
CDR3 protein: CASSSRTGTSGFNEQFF
J gene: TRBJ2-1
V gene: TRBV5-1
D gene: TRBD2
clone size: .

CDR3 DNA: TGTGCCAGCAGCTTGGACAGGCTGAACAGGGCTTTAGCCAAAAACATTCAGTACTTC
CDR3 protein: CASSLDRLNRALAKNIQYF
J gene: TRBJ2-4
V gene: TRBV7-2
D gene: TRBD1
clone size: few

CDR3 DNA: TGCAGTGCTAGGGACCATAGCGGGAGGCCTTACAGTGAGCAGTTCTTC
CDR3 protein: CSARDHSGRPYSEQFF
J gene: TRBJ2-1
V gene: TRBV20-1
D gene: TRBD2
clone size: .

CDR3 DNA: TGTGCCATCAGTGAGACAGCTAGCGGGAGCTACGAGCAGTACTTC
CDR3 protein: CAISETASGSYEQYF
J gene: TRBJ2-7
V gene: TRBV10-3
D gene: TRBD2
clone size: few

CDR3 DNA: TGCGCCAGCAGCCAAGCGTCGGCGGTGTCAAAGAGCACAGATACGCAGTATTTT
CDR3 protein: CASSQASAVSKSTDTQYF
J gene: TRBJ2-3
V gene: TRBV4-1
D gene: .
clone size: .

CDR3 DNA: TGTGCCAGCTCACCACGGTTGGCCCGCAATTCACCCCTCCACTTT
CDR3 protein: CASSPRLARNSPLHF
J gene: TRBJ1-6
V gene: TRBV18
D gene: .
clone size: few

CDR3 DNA: TGTGCCAGCGGACGGCTCTACCTCAATGAGCAGTTCTTC
CDR3 protein: CASGRLYLNEQFF
J gene: TRBJ2-1
V gene: TRBV27
D gene: .
clone size: .

CDR3 DNA: TGTGCCAGCAGTGAAGGGGACACCGAAGGTGAGACCCAGTACTTC
CDR3 protein: CASSEGDTEGETQYF
J gene: TRBJ2-5
V gene: TRBV25-1
D gene: .
clone size: few

CDR3 DNA: TGCGCCAGCACCTTAGGGACGTTCCGCTACAATGAGCAGTTCTTC
CDR3 protein: CASTLGTFRYNEQFF
J gene: TRBJ2-1
V gene: TRBV5-1
D gene: .
clone size: many

CDR3 DNA: TGTGCCAGCAGCCCAGAGACAGCAATTAACTATGGCCACACCTTC
CDR3 protein: CASSPETAINYGHTF
J gene: TRBJ1-2
V gene: TRBV7-2
D gene: .
clone size: .

CDR3 DNA: TGTGCCAGCTCGGGACTAGCGACTCCCAATGAGCAGTTCTTC
CDR3 protein: CASSGLATPNEQFF
J gene: TRBJ2-1
V gene: TRBV25-1
D gene: TRBD2
clone size: .

CDR3 DNA: TGTGCCAGCGGCTTACTGATCGGAGGCTCTGGAAACACCATATATTTT
CDR3 protein: CASGLLIGGSGNTIYF
J gene: TRBJ1-3
V gene: TRBV11-2
D gene: .
clone size: .

CDR3 DNA: TGCAGTGCTAGAGAGGCACCGGGGGGTTCCTATGGCTACACCTTC
CDR3 protein: CSAREAPGGSYGYTF
J gene: TRBJ1-2
V gene: TRBV20-1
D gene: .
clone size: .

CDR3 DNA: TGTGCCAGCAGCTTAGAATCAGGGTTCCACGAGCAGTACTTC
CDR3 protein: CASSLESGFHEQYF
J gene: TRBJ2-7
V gene: TRBV7-9
D gene: .
clone size: few

CDR3 DNA: TGCGCCAGGATACACAGGATCAAGCCCCAGCATTTT
CDR3 protein: CARIHRIKPQHF
J gene: TRBJ1-5
V gene: TRBV5-1
D gene: .
clone size: .

CDR3 DNA: TGTGCCACCAGCTGGGGACTGGCGAACACCGGGGAGCTGTTTTTT
CDR3 protein: CATSWGLANTGELFF
J gene: TRBJ2-2
V gene: TRBV15
D gene: .
clone size: .

CDR3 DNA: TGTGCCAGCAGGCGGAGGGGACCTTCTACCTACGAGCAGTACTTC
CDR3 protein: CASRRRGPSTYEQYF
J gene: TRBJ2-7
V gene: TRBV5-5
D gene: .
clone size: .

CDR3 DNA: TGCAGTGCTAGGGCCTTATATGGGACAGCCGATAGCGGGGGGCTTCTTTACAATGAGCAGTTCTTC
CDR3 protein: CSARALYGTADSGGLLYNEQFF
J gene: TRBJ2-1
V gene: TRBV20-1
D gene: TRBD2
clone size: .

CDR3 DNA: TGCGCCAGCAGCTTGGGGACTACCTTAGATGAAAAACTGTTTTTT
CDR3 protein: CASSLGTTLDEKLFF
J gene: TRBJ1-4
V gene: TRBV5-1
D gene: .
clone size: .

CDR3 DNA: TGTGCCAGCAGCACCGACTTCCCCTACGAGCAGTACTTC
CDR3 protein: CASSTDFPYEQYF
J gene: TRBJ2-7
V gene: TRBV7-9
D gene: .
clone size: few

CDR3 DNA: TGCAGTGTTAAGACTAGCGGAGACTACGAGCAGTACTTC
CDR3 protein: CSVKTSGDYEQYF
J gene: TRBJ2-7
V gene: TRBV20-1
D gene: TRBD2
clone size: few

CDR3 DNA: TGCAGTGCTAATACAATCGTAACAGGGGGTAGGGGAGCTTTCTTT
CDR3 protein: CSANTIVTGGRGAFF
J gene: TRBJ1-1
V gene: TRBV20-1
D gene: TRBD1
clone size: .

CDR3 DNA: TGCAGTGCTAGCGGACAGTATAGCACAGATACGCAGTATTTT
CDR3 protein: CSASGQYSTDTQYF
J gene: TRBJ2-3
V gene: TRBV20-1
D gene: .
clone size: .

CDR3 DNA: TGTGCCAGCAGTTTGCGAAGCCCTAATGAGCAGTTCTTC
CDR3 protein: CASSLRSPNEQFF
J gene: TRBJ2-1
V gene: TRBV28
D gene: .
clone size: few

CDR3 DNA: TGCAGTGCTGGGACACCTTACTATGGCTACACCTTC
CDR3 protein: CSAGTPYYGYTF
J gene: TRBJ1-2
V gene: TRBV20-1
D gene: .
clone size: .

CDR3 DNA: TGTGCCATCAGCCCTGACGGGAACTATGGCTACACCTTC
CDR3 protein: CAISPDGNYGYTF
J gene: TRBJ1-2
V gene: TRBV10-3
D gene: .
clone size: many

CDR3 DNA: TGCAGTGCCGAGGTTACTAGCGGGGGGACCTACGAGCAGTACTTC
CDR3 protein: CSAEVTSGGTYEQYF
J gene: TRBJ2-7
V gene: TRBV20-1
D gene: TRBD2
clone size: .

CDR3 DNA: TGCAGCGTTTCTTTACTAGCGGGAGCTAGGGAGCAGTACTTC
CDR3 protein: CSVSLLAGAREQYF
J gene: TRBJ2-5
V gene: TRBV29-1
D gene: TRBD2
clone size: .

CDR3 DNA: TGTGCCGCGGTAGATCTGGACAGGGGTAGGGATACGCAGTATTTT
CDR3 protein: CAAVDLDRGRDTQYF
J gene: TRBJ2-3
V gene: TRBV21-1
D gene: .
clone size: few

CDR3 DNA: TGTGCCAGCAGCCAACTAACGGGACTAGCGGGAGGGCACAATGAGCAGTTCTTC
CDR3 protein: CASSQLTGLAGGHNEQFF
J gene: TRBJ2-1
V gene: TRBV14
D gene: TRBD2
clone size: few

CDR3 DNA: TGTGCCAGCAGCCAGACCGGGGACAGGGAAGCAGATACGCAGTATTTT
CDR3 protein: CASSQTGDREADTQYF
J gene: TRBJ2-3
V gene: TRBV25-1
D gene: TRBD1
clone size: few

CDR3 DNA: TGCAGTGCAGTGGGCCTAGCGCCCTACGAGCAGTACTTC
CDR3 protein: CSAVGLAPYEQYF
J gene: TRBJ2-7
V gene: TRBV20-1
D gene: .
clone size: .

CDR3 DNA: TGCAGTGCTAGGAGGGGGCTTGGGTATTCACCCCTCCACTTT
CDR3 protein: CSARRGLGYSPLHF
J gene: TRBJ1-6
V gene: TRBV20-1
D gene: TRBD1
clone size: few

CDR3 DNA: TGTGCCAGCAGTACTCGGACAGGGGGCCGAGGAGATACGCAGTATTTT
CDR3 protein: CASSTRTGGRGDTQYF
J gene: TRBJ2-3
V gene: TRBV12-3/TRBV12-4
D gene: TRBD1
clone size: .

CDR3 DNA: TGCAGTGTAAGGACTTACTACTACAATGAGCAGTTCTTC
CDR3 protein: CSVRTYYYNEQFF
J gene: TRBJ2-1
V gene: TRBV20-1
D gene: .
clone size: .

CDR3 DNA: TGTGCCAGCAGGCGGGGGGGCCCCACAGATACGCAGTATTTT
CDR3 protein: CASRRGGPTDTQYF
J gene: TRBJ2-3
V gene: TRBV12-3/TRBV12-4
D gene: TRBD2
clone size: .

CDR3 DNA: TGTGCCACCAGTGCGAGTCCAGTCCTGGGGACCAGGGGGTTCACAGATACGCAGTATTTT
CDR3 protein: CATSASPVLGTRGFTDTQYF
J gene: TRBJ2-3
V gene: TRBV24-1
D gene: TRBD1
clone size: many

CDR3 DNA: TGCAGCGTTGGAGGGGCGCAGGATACGCAGTATTTT
CDR3 protein: CSVGGAQDTQYF
J gene: TRBJ2-3
V gene: TRBV29-1
D gene: .
clone size: many

CDR3 DNA: TGTGCCAGCAGCCTCGGACTAGCGGGAGTTCGGAACACCGGGGAGCTGTTTTTT
CDR3 protein: CASSLGLAGVRNTGELFF
J gene: TRBJ2-2
V gene: TRBV7-2
D gene: TRBD2
clone size: .

CDR3 DNA: TGTGCCAGCTCACCGGCCGGGGTGAAGTATGGCTACACCTTC
CDR3 protein: CASSPAGVKYGYTF
J gene: TRBJ1-2
V gene: TRBV18
D gene: .
clone size: .

CDR3 DNA: TGCAGTGCTAGAGTTAGACAACCCCTATGGACCGATGATGGCTACACCTTC
CDR3 protein: CSARVRQPLWTDDGYTF
J gene: TRBJ1-2
V gene: TRBV20-1
D gene: .
clone size: few

CDR3 DNA: TGCGCCAGCAGCCAAACGGGACTAGCGAGAGAGACCCAGTACTTC
CDR3 protein: CASSQTGLARETQYF
J gene: TRBJ2-5
V gene: TRBV4-1
D gene: TRBD2
clone size: .

CDR3 DNA: TGTGCCAGCAGTGACAAGCGGGGGTTTCGGGAGACCCAGTACTTC
CDR3 protein: CASSDKRGFRETQYF
J gene: TRBJ2-5
V gene: TRBV25-1
D gene: TRBD2
clone size: .